One sample yielded the 13 T cell receptor beta chains listed below, sequenced in a study of beta chain features in type 1 diabetes. Expressed TCRB transcripts were sequenced because the entire RNA isolate underwent reverse transcription. Profiling relied on immunoSEQ multiplex PCR, and the TCRdb table lists in-frame clones only, not all of them. The sample records under 500,000 clones, 25% to 35% being singletons. What was sequenced was naive CD4+ T cells from blood. The receptors originated from a man younger than 35 in good health.

V usage is TRBV7-3 and J usage is TRBJ2-5; maybe TRBD2 (6 bases). V lost 2 bases and J lost 5, with 9 bases in between. There are 13 residues in the CDR3. Germline CDR1 and CDR2: SGHTA and FQGTGA. The CDR3 protein is CASSLEEGETQYF. DNA for the CDR3: TGTGCCAGCAGCTTAGAGGAGGGGGAGACCCAGTACTTC.

This clone appeared a few times. The rearrangement links TRBV30 to TRBJ1-5; possible D gene TRBD1, 6 bases. The CDR3 has 15 residues. V was cut by 0 bases and J by 1 base, with 10 bases left in between. Germline assignment: CDR1 GTSNPN and CDR2 SVGIG (reference sequence). For the CDR3, the DNA is TGTGCCTGGAGTGTACAGGGAATCAGCAATCAGCCCCAGCATTTT. Its translation is CAWSVQGISNQPQHF.

This clone has just a few counts. V and J are TRBV15 and TRBJ2-1; D is ambiguous. V lost 8 bases and J lost 6, with 11 bases in between. CDR1 and CDR2 from the germline V gene are LNHNV and YYDKDF (reference sequence). This CDR3 is 12 amino acids long. This CDR3 reads CATAASLNEQFF. In nucleotides, the CDR3 is TGTGCCACCGCGGCCAGCCTCAATGAGCAGTTCTTC. The variable domain in full, completed from reference TRBV15 and TRBJ2-1, reads DAMVIQNPRYQVTQFGKPVTLSCSQTLNHNVMYWYQQKSSQAPKLLFHYYDKDFNNEADTPDNFQSRRPNTSFCFLDIRSPGLGDTAMYLCATAASLNEQFFGPGTRLTVL.

The CDR3 reads CASRQTGSNEQFF. The DNA for the CDR3 is TGTGCCAGCAGGCAGACAGGGTCAAATGAGCAGTTCTTC. The chain joins TRBV7-6 to TRBJ2-1; 7 bases are shared with TRBD1. The ends lost 6 bases at V and 7 bases at J; junction bases unmatched: 6. This CDR3 has 13 residues. CDR1 is SGHVS and CDR2 is FNYEAQ in the germline V gene.

This chain joins TRBV7-8 and TRBJ2-3; D unresolved. The V gene lost 5 bases and the J gene lost 6 bases, with 18 bases spanning the gap. The CDR3 covers 15 residues. Per the germline V gene, CDR1 is SGHVS and CDR2 is FQNEAQ. This CDR3 reads CASSPLWVIRDTQYF. CDR3 coding DNA: TGTGCCAGCAGCCCACTCTGGGTGATACGGGATACGCAGTATTTT.

The chain carries TRBV30 and TRBJ2-2; D gene unclear. V was shortened by 4 bases and J by 5 bases, with 11 bases between the two germline ends. The CDR3 is 13 residues long. Germline CDR1 and CDR2: GTSNPN and SVGIG (reference sequence). CDR3 DNA sequence: TGTGCCTGGACCCGGCGCCGGACCGGGGAGCTGTTTTTT. Its translation is CAWTRRRTGELFF.

The chain joins TRBV29-1 to TRBJ1-2; D gene ambiguous. Per the germline V gene, CDR1 is SQVTM and CDR2 is ANQGSEA. The CDR3 sequence is 11 residues long. Trimming took 4 bases from V and 4 from J, leaving 7 bases between them. The CDR3 bases are TGCAGCGTTGTGTACTCCTATGGCTACACCTTC. Amino acid sequence: CSVVYSYGYTF.

In its sample, this clone was seen a few times. The chain has TRBV30 and TRBJ2-6; no clear D gene. This CDR3 is 18 amino acids long. The ends were cut back, 0 bases at V and 2 bases at J, with 17 bases in the middle. Germline loops: CDR1 GTSNPN, CDR2 SVGIG (reference sequence). As DNA, the CDR3 is TGTGCCTGGAGTGTCCGGGCTCTTCGGCAGACTGGGGCCAACGTCCTGACTTTC. Protein sequence: CAWSVRALRQTGANVLTF.

This clone was seen a few times. J is TRBJ2-5 and V is TRBV10-3; perhaps TRBD2 as D (5 bases). This CDR3 is 14 amino acids long. V lost 2 bases and J lost 2, with 9 bases in between. CDR1 ENHRY and CDR2 SYGVKD come from the germline V gene. In DNA form, the CDR3 reads TGTGCCATCAGTGAGGATCTAGCTCAAGAGACCCAGTACTTC. Amino acids: CAISEDLAQETQYF.

This clone was picked up a small number of times. The V and J genes are TRBV4-2 and TRBJ2-6, with D hard to call. Germline V lookup: CDR1 LGHNA, CDR2 YNFKEQ. Trimming removed 1 base from V and 1 base from J, with 11 bases in between. The CDR3 spans 17 residues. This chain's CDR3 is CASSQVHGQSGANVLTF. As DNA, the CDR3 is TGTGCCAGCAGCCAAGTGCACGGTCAATCTGGGGCCAACGTCCTGACTTTC.

The genes are TRBV20-1 and TRBJ1-5; no definite D call. The germline CDR1 and CDR2 sequences are DFQATT and SNEGSKA (reference sequence). The V and J ends lost 2 bases and 11 bases respectively, with 7 bases between them. The CDR3 has 10 residues. The CDR3: CSARSSAQHF. The DNA of the CDR3 is TGCAGTGCTAGATCTTCGGCCCAGCATTTT.

The chain links TRBV7-7 to TRBJ2-1, with 7 nucleotides matching TRBD1. J lost 8 bases, V lost 5 bases, and 12 bases had no gene match. CDR1 is SSHAT and CDR2 is FNYEAQ in the germline V gene (reference sequence). There are 15 residues in the CDR3. The DNA for the CDR3 is TGTGCCAGCAGCCTGACAGGGTCTCATGGTGATGAGCAGTTCTTC. This encodes CASSLTGSHGDEQFF.

This clone has only one observation. Here the CDR3 DNA reads TGTGCCAGCAGCCAAGATGAAATGGGCGGCATCATTCAGTTCTTC. Translated: CASSQDEMGGIIQFF. The J gene is TRBJ2-1, the V gene TRBV14; no clear D gene. CDR1 and CDR2 from the germline V gene are SGHDN and FVKESK. V was trimmed by 0 bases and J by 13 bases, leaving 19 bases between them. The CDR3 totals 15 residues.